This T cell receptor beta chain is from a study of cytomegalovirus exposure and HLA in healthy donors. Both 60 Vbeta primers and 13 Jbeta primers went into the PCR. Generated by immunoSEQ multiplex PCR, the TCRdb table keeps only in-frame clones and is missing some. The sample holds 150,000 to 200,000 clones, 65% to 85% seen once. General study findings and limits: Presence/absence analyses treated sequencing depth as roughly uniform across donors. Through in vitro validation, a few CMV-associated chains were shown to be specific for CMV antigens. Later analysis placed DRB1 highest and HLA-C lowest in TCR association rates, which differed by HLA locus. Later analysis identified a missense DCLRE1C variant that was linked to TCR beta V- and J-gene trimming.

Worth noting for this clone: As yet, its antigen is unknown.

The sample comprised PBMCs. The sequence came from a young woman in good health and CMV-seropositive.

CDR3: CASNGQGVQPQHF. CDR3 DNA: TGTGCCAGCAACGGACAGGGAGTCCAGCCCCAGCATTTT. The V call is TRBV2, the J call TRBJ1-5; 8 positions match TRBD1. The CDR3 contains 13 residues. V trimming: 7 bases; J trimming: 7 bases; junction bases outside the gene matches: 6. Germline values: CDR1 SNHLY, CDR2 FYNNEI.